The source of this T cell receptor beta chain is a study of early stage breast cancer tumors. Turning to this clone: The antigen is unknown.

Study-level findings and limits: Blood repertoires resembled normal breast more than tumor. Bulk DNA sequencing of unsorted cells missed chain pairing and markers.

V dropped 5 bases and J dropped 2; count of bases not matched to a gene: 6. CDR1 and CDR2 (germline): LNHDA, SQIVND (reference sequence). The CDR3 spans 15 residues. Each sample had two DNA replicates, around 0.45 ug blood or roughly 1.4 ug tissue. Using immunoSEQ multiplex PCR, the repertoire was profiled, and TCRdb retains in-frame clones only, with some absent. The sample gives approximately 50,000 clones, over 65% of which show up once; 3.4% is in the top ten. The receptor was isolated from a person aged 25 to 39 with breast cancer. The sequencing input was blood. This chain links TRBV19 with TRBJ2-5; TRBD1 aligns across 9 bases. CDR3 sequence (DNA): TGTGCCAGTAGTGGGACAGGGACCCTTCAAGAGACCCAGTACTTC. Protein: CASSGTGTLQETQYF.